Each of the 21 T cell receptor beta chains below was sequenced from the same sample in a study of T cells after posttransplantation cyclophosphamide. TCRdb's copy holds only in-frame clones and misses some; the assay was immunoSEQ multiplex PCR. The record shows about 7,900 clones for this sample, with no singletons present. A marrow graft followed busulfan-fludarabine conditioning, with cyclophosphamide on days +3 and +4. Sample: PBMCs, taken after an allogeneic stem cell transplant with post-transplant cyclophosphamide. These receptors came from a male patient aged 25-45 years who received an allogeneic stem cell transplant from an unrelated donor, was CMV-positive, and had acute and chronic GVHD. Certain T cells may be donor cells from the graft.

In its sample, this clone was seen many times. The rearrangement uses TRBV14 and TRBJ2-7; TRBD1 agrees at 9 bases. The CDR3 has 16 amino acids. Losses at the gene ends were 4 bases for V and 0 bases for J; bases not matched to a gene: 7. Germline CDR1 is SGHDN and CDR2 is FVKESK. CDR3 bases: TGTGCCAGCAGCCGGCGACAGGGGGTATTCTCCTACGAGCAGTACTTC. Amino acids: CASSRRQGVFSYEQYF.

This clone was seen ten or more times. V is TRBV5-4 and J is TRBJ2-7; 8 bases are shared with TRBD2. The germline CDR1 and CDR2 sequences are SGHNT and YYREEE (reference sequence). The CDR3 runs 14 residues. The ends lost 9 bases at V and 7 bases at J; junction bases unmatched: 15. CDR3 residues: CATAPGGGFGEQYF. Here the CDR3 DNA reads TGTGCCACCGCCCCGGGGGGGGGTTTCGGGGAGCAGTACTTC.

This clone was found many times. This chain links TRBV5-5 with TRBJ1-1; D unresolved. Germline V gene data show CDR1 as SGHKS and CDR2 as YYEKEE (reference sequence). V was cut by 2 bases and J by 1 base, with 6 bases left in between. The CDR3 runs 13 residues. The CDR3 sequence is CASSFLPNTEAFF. CDR3 bases: TGTGCCAGCAGCTTCCTCCCGAACACTGAAGCTTTCTTT. Full variable domain (outside the CDR3, taken from reference TRBV5-5 and TRBJ1-1): DAGVTQSPTHLIKTRGQQVTLRCSPISGHKSVSWYQQVLGQGPQFIFQYYEKEERGRGNFPDRFSARQFPNYSSELNVNALLLGDSALYLCASSFLPNTEAFFGQGTRLTVV.

This clone occurred many times. V and J are TRBV7-9 and TRBJ2-7; 7 bases align to TRBD2. The CDR3 sequence is 15 residues long. Germline assignment: CDR1 SEHNR and CDR2 FQNEAQ (reference sequence). V lost 8 bases and J lost 0; bases outside the gene matches: 10. CDR3 in DNA: TGTGCCAGCCGCCCCAGGGAGGGTTACTCCTACGAGCAGTACTTC. Translated: CASRPREGYSYEQYF.

This clone counts as medium-sized. The gene calls are TRBV7-2 and TRBJ2-3, with TRBD1 matching over 8 bases. Germline V gene sequence: CDR1 SGHTA, CDR2 FQGNSA. The junction had 7 bases not matched to a gene; V was cut back by 1 base and J by 4 bases. This CDR3 is built from 16 residues. The CDR3 reads CASSLGRTGISDTQYF. The DNA of the CDR3 is TGTGCCAGCAGCTTAGGCCGGACAGGGATCTCAGATACGCAGTATTTT.

This clone was counted at least ten times. V and J are TRBV29-1 and TRBJ1-4, with a weak D call TRBD1 (5 bases). There are 12 residues in the CDR3. Germline V gene sequence: CDR1 SQVTM, CDR2 ANQGSEA. DNA for the CDR3: TGCAGTGGGGGGTCCACTAATGAAAAACTGTTTTTT. Protein product: CSGGSTNEKLFF. The full variable domain, rest sourced from reference TRBV29-1 and TRBJ1-4, is SAVISQKPSRDICQRGTSLTIQCQVDSQVTMMFWYRQQPGQSLTLIATANQGSEATYESGFVIDKFPISRPNLTFSTLTVSNMSPEDSSIYLCSGGSTNEKLFFGSGTQLSVL.

This clone was seen repeatedly, ten times or more. The chain links TRBV5-1 to TRBJ2-7; 10 bases are shared with TRBD1. With V trimmed by 1 base and J by 3 bases, 4 bases remained unmatched. The germline V gene encodes CDR1 SGHRS and CDR2 YFSETQ. CDR3 size: 15 residues. CDR3 loop: CASSLPRTGGYEQYF. Written as DNA, the CDR3 is TGCGCCAGCAGCTTGCCCAGGACAGGGGGCTACGAGCAGTACTTC.

This clone has a handful of counts. The rearrangement uses TRBV6-1 and TRBJ2-5, with D uncertain. The CDR3 covers 13 residues. CDR1 is MNHNS, CDR2 SASEGT, per germline. Trimming took off 7 bases at V and 1 base at J, with 10 bases between the two ends. The CDR3 sequence is CASTKATQETQYF. CDR3 coding DNA: TGTGCCAGCACCAAAGCCACCCAAGAGACCCAGTACTTC.

This clone was observed at least ten times. V and J are TRBV10-3 and TRBJ1-5, with a tentative D call TRBD1 (5 bases). This CDR3 region has 16 residues. The germline CDR1 and CDR2 sequences are ENHRY and SYGVKD. V was clipped by 4 bases and J by 0 bases, with 13 bases between them. The CDR3 DNA follows: TGTGCCATCAGTGGCGGGACTGATCATAGCAATCAGCCCCAGCATTTT. This encodes CAISGGTDHSNQPQHF.

This clone was seen only a few times. CDR3 region: CASSTRQGADTGELFF. The CDR3 DNA follows: TGTGCCAGCAGTACCAGACAGGGGGCCGACACCGGGGAGCTGTTTTTT. This chain joins TRBV27 and TRBJ2-2, with 10 bases lining up with TRBD1. The ends lost 5 bases at V and 3 bases at J; junction bases unmatched: 6. Germline CDR1 reads MNHEY; CDR2 reads SMNVEV (reference sequence). This CDR3 region has 16 residues.

This clone was seen repeatedly, ten times or more. The rearrangement links TRBV6-5 to TRBJ1-6; D is unresolved. Germline V gene data show CDR1 as MNHEY and CDR2 as SVGAGI. This CDR3 is built from 14 residues. Between the trimmed V and J ends, which lost 7 bases and 7 bases, there was a span of 14 bases. The CDR3 DNA is TGTGCCAGCACCAGTTGGGCCACAAATTCACCCCTCCACTTT. Its protein product is CASTSWATNSPLHF.

Many counts were recorded for this clone. The chain is built from TRBV6-1 and TRBJ2-7, with 9 bases identical to TRBD2. This CDR3 is built from 14 residues. Unmatched junction bases numbered 8, after V lost 6 bases and J lost 5 bases. Germline CDR1 reads MNHNS; CDR2 reads SASEGT. DNA of the CDR3: TGTGCCAGCAGACTCGGGACTAGCCCCAACGAGCAGTACTTC. This sequence encodes CASRLGTSPNEQYF.

This clone was detected many times. The chain joins TRBV19 to TRBJ2-7; tentatively, D is TRBD2 (5 bases). V lost 3 bases to trimming and J lost 1 base, with 13 bases between them. CDR1 and CDR2 from the germline V gene are LNHDA and SQIVND (reference sequence). This CDR3 comprises 15 residues. CDR3 nucleotide sequence: TGTGCCAGTAGTATGTTGTTCGCGGGTTCCTACGAGCAGTACTTC. It translates to CASSMLFAGSYEQYF. Together with reference TRBV19 and TRBJ2-7, the CDR3 gives the full variable domain: DGGITQSPKYLFRKEGQNVTLSCEQNLNHDAMYWYRQDPGQGLRLIYYSQIVNDFQKGDIAEGYSVSREKKESFPLTVTSAQKNPTAFYLCASSMLFAGSYEQYFGPGTRLTVT.

This clone has ten or more counts. The CDR3 DNA reads as TGTGCCAGCAGTTTCTTTCCCGGGGCAGGGGTTTTAAACATTCAGTACTTC. It specifies CASSFFPGAGVLNIQYF. The rearrangement joins TRBV12-3 or TRBV12-4 to TRBJ2-4; D is possibly TRBD1 (6 bases). The CDR3 covers 17 residues. V was cut by 3 bases and J by 6 bases, with 21 bases left in between.

This clone was seen many times. One end of the junction is discordant with germline, which a read error may explain. The rearrangement links TRBV29-1 to TRBJ1-2; 8 bases agree with TRBD1. CDR3 size: 13 residues. Germline CDR1 is SQVTM and CDR2 is ANQGSEA. This CDR3 reads CSVEGQGRYGYTF. The DNA of the CDR3 is TGCAGCGTCGAAGGACAGGGACGGTATGGCTACACCTTC.

This clone was recorded many times. The chain carries TRBV2 and TRBJ2-1; D possibly corresponds to TRBD2 (5 bases). Germline V CDR1 and CDR2: SNHLY, FYNNEI. The CDR3 loop spans 15 amino acids. Trimming removed 3 bases from V and 0 bases from J, with 9 bases in between. The CDR3, as DNA: TGTGCCAGCAGTGACCCGGGGAGCTCCTACAATGAGCAGTTCTTC. Its translation: CASSDPGSSYNEQFF.

This clone was found many times. This rearrangement joins TRBV6-4 to TRBJ1-5; no definite D call. Germline V lookup: CDR1 MRHNA, CDR2 SNTAGT. Trimming shortened V by 0 bases and J by 5 bases, and 8 bases separated the two germline ends. The CDR3 contains 14 residues. The CDR3 bases are TGTGCCAGCAGTGACTCGCGTTCCGATCAGCCCCAGCATTTT. Its translation: CASSDSRSDQPQHF.

The table lists this clone with a few counts. This chain joins TRBV12-3 or TRBV12-4 and TRBJ2-1, with 11 bases fitting TRBD1. V lost 3 bases to trimming and J lost 0 bases; unmatched junction nucleotides: 1. The CDR3 runs to 16 residues. The CDR3 spells CASSFGTGGSYNEQFF. CDR3 DNA sequence: TGTGCCAGCAGTTTCGGGACAGGGGGCTCCTACAATGAGCAGTTCTTC.

This clone was found many times. J is TRBJ1-1 and V is TRBV5-1; D possibly corresponds to TRBD1 (6 bases). The CDR3 has 15 residues. The V gene lost 4 bases and the J gene lost 4 bases, with 17 bases spanning the gap. Germline CDR1 SGHRS, CDR2 YFSETQ. CDR3 sequence (DNA): TGCGCCAGCAGCGCGGCCGGGACACCGGTCACTGAAGCTTTCTTT. Amino acid sequence: CASSAAGTPVTEAFF.

Regarding this clone: Germline and junction disagree at one end, which may indicate a read error. V gene TRBV27 combines with J gene TRBJ2-7, with 11 bases matching TRBD2. The CDR3 totals 15 residues. Germline lookup yields CDR1 MNHEY and CDR2 SMNVEV (reference sequence). The CDR3 sequence is CASRDSGRGPYQQYF. CDR3 in DNA: TGTGCCAGCAGAGATAGCGGGAGGGGACCCTACCAGCAGTACTTC.

This clone was picked up many times. V is TRBV12-3 or TRBV12-4 and J is TRBJ2-7; D gene unclear. The CDR3 extends over 13 amino acids. The ends were cut back, 3 bases at V and 6 bases at J, with 12 bases in the middle. The CDR3 DNA sequence: TGTGCCAGCAGTTTCTTTTCTGGCGGCGAGCAGTACTTC. Its translation: CASSFFSGGEQYF.